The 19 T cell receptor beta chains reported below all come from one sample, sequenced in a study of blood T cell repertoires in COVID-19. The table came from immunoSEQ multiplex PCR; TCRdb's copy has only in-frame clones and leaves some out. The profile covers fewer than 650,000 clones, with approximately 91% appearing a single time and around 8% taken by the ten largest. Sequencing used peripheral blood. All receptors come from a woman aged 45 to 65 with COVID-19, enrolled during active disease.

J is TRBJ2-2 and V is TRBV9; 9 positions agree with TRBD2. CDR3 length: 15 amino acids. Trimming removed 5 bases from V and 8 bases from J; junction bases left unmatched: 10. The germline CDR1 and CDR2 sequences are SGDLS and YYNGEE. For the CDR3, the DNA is TGTGCCAGCAGGGATATAGCGGGGGATACGGGGGAGCTGTTTTTT. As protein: CASRDIAGDTGELFF.

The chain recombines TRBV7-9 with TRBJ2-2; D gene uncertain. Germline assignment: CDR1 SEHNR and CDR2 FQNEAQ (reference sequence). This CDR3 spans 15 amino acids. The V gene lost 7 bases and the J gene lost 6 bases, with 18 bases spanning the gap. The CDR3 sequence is CASTPPSVVPGELFF. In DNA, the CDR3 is TGTGCCAGCACTCCCCCCAGCGTTGTGCCCGGGGAGCTGTTTTTT.

For the CDR3, the DNA is TGTGCCTGGAGTCTGGGACAGAGTGAAAAACTGTTTTTT. This sequence encodes CAWSLGQSEKLFF. The rearrangement uses TRBV30 and TRBJ1-4, with 7 bases lining up with TRBD1. There are 13 residues in the CDR3. The ends lost 2 bases at V and 7 bases at J; junction bases unmatched: 4. From germline, CDR1 is GTSNPN and CDR2 SVGIG (reference sequence).

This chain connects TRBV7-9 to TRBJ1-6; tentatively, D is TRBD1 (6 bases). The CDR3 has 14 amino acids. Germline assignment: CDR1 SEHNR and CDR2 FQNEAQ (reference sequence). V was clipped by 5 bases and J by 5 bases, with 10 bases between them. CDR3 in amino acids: CASSGQWNNSPLHF. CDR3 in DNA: TGTGCCAGCAGCGGACAGTGGAATAATTCACCCCTCCACTTT.

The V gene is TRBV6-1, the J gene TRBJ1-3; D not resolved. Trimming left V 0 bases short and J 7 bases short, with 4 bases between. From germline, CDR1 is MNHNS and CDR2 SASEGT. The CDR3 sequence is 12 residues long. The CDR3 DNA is TGTGCCAGCAGTGAAGCCCGGAACACCATATATTTT. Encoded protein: CASSEARNTIYF.

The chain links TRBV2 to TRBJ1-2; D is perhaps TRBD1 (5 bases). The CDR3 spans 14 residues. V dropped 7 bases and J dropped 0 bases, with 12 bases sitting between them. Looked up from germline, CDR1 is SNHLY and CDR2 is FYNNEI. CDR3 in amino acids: CASTSQAPNYGYTF. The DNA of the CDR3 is TGTGCCAGCACCTCACAGGCCCCTAACTATGGCTACACCTTC.

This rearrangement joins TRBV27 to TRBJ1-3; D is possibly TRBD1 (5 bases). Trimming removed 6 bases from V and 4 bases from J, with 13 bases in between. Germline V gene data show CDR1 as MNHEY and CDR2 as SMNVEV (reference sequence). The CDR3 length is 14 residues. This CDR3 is CASSSTVSGNTIYF. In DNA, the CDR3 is TGTGCCAGCAGCTCGACAGTTTCAGGAAACACCATATATTTT.

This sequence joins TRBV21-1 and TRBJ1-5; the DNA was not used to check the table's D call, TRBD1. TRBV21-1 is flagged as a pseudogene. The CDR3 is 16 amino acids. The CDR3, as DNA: TGTGCCAGCAGCCCCCTTCAGGGGCGACCAAGCCAGCCCCAGCATTTT. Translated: CASSPLQGRPSQPQHF.

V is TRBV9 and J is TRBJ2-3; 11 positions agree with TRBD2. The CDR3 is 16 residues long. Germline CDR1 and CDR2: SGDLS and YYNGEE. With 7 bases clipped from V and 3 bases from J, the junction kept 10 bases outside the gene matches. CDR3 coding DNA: TGTGCCAGCTCGTCCTCACTAGCGGGGGTTACAGATACGCAGTATTTT. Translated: CASSSSLAGVTDTQYF.

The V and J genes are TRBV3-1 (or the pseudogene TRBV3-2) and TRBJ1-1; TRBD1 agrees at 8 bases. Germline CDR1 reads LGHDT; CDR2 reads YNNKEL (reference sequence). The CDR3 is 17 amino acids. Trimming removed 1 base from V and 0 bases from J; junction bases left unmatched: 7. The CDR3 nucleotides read TGTGCCAGCAGCCAAGGTGGGACAGGTTCCATGAACACTGAAGCTTTCTTT. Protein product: CASSQGGTGSMNTEAFF.

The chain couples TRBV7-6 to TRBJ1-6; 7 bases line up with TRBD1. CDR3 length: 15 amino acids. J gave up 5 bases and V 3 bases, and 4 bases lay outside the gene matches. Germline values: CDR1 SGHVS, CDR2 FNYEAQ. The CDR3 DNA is TGTGCCAGCAGCTTCGGGACAGACCATAATTCACCCCTCCACTTT. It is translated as CASSFGTDHNSPLHF.

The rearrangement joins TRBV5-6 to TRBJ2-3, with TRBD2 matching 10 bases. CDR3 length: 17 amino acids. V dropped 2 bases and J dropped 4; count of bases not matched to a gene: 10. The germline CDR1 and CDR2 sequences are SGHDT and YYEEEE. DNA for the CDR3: TGTGCCAGCAGCTTCATAGCGGGGGGCGACGAGGCAGATACGCAGTATTTT. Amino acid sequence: CASSFIAGGDEADTQYF.

CDR3 residues: CASSEALRRRGEQYF. DNA of the CDR3: TGTGCCAGCAGTGAAGCGCTCCGACGACGGGGAGAGCAGTACTTC. The chain is built from TRBV6-1 and TRBJ2-7, with a possible D match to TRBD2 (5 bases). Germline V gives CDR1 MNHNS, CDR2 SASEGT. The CDR3 has 15 residues. The V end was cut by 0 bases, the J end by 7 bases, with 16 bases between.

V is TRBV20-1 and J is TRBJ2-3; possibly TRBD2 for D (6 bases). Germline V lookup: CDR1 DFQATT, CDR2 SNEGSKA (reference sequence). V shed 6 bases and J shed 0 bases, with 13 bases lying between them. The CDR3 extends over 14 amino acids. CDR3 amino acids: CSASWGTSTDTQYF. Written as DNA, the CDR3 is TGCAGTGCCAGTTGGGGGACTAGCACAGATACGCAGTATTTT.

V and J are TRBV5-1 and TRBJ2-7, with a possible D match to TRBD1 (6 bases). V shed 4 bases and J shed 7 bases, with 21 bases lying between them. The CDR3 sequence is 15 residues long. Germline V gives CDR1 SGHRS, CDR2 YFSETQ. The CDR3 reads CASSRDTQQTGEQYF. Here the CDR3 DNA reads TGCGCCAGCAGCAGGGACACTCAACAAACGGGGGAGCAGTACTTC.

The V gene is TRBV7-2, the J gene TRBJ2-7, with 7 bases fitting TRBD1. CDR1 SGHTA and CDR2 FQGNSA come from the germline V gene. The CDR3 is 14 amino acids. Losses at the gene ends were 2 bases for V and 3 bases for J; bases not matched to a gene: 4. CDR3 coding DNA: TGTGCCAGCAGCTTATCGGGACAGTACTACGAGCAGTACTTC. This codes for CASSLSGQYYEQYF.

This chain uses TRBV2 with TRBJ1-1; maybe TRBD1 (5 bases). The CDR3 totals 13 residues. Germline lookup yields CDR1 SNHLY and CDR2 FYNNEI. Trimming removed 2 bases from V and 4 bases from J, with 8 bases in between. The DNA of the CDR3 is TGTGCCAGCAGTGAATCGGGGGGCACTGAAGCTTTCTTT. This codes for CASSESGGTEAFF.

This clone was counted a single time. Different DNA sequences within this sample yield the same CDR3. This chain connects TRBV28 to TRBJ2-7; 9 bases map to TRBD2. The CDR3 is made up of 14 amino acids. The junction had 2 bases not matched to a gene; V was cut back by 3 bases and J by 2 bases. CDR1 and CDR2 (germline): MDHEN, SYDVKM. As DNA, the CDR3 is TGTGCCAGCAGTTTGGGCGGGGGGGCCTACGAGCAGTACTTC. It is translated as CASSLGGGAYEQYF.

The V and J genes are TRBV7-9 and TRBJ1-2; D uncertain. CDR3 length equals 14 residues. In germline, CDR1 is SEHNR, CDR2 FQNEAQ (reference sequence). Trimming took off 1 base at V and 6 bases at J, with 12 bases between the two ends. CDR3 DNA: TGTGCCAGCAGCTTAGATTATCGGAGGGATGGCTACACCTTC. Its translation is CASSLDYRRDGYTF.